This T cell receptor beta chain was profiled in a study of cytomegalovirus exposure and HLA in healthy donors. Study-level background: An analysis done earlier identified more than 90 million unique TCR beta sequences from around 180 million T cells. Study-level findings and limits: It was in a later analysis that TCR association rates were seen to vary by HLA locus, highest for DRB1 and lowest for HLA-C. As immune exposure information, only CMV serostatus was available.

This CDR3 comprises 13 residues. The ends were cut back, 4 bases at V and 6 bases at J, with 10 bases in the middle. From germline, CDR1 is MDHEN and CDR2 SYDVKM. Of note for this clone: Its cognate antigen is unknown.

This PCR relied on a set of 60 Vbeta primers and 13 Jbeta primers. TCRdb's table, derived via immunoSEQ multiplex PCR, lists solely in-frame clones and lacks some. Seen here are around 150,000 clones, roughly four fifths observed once, and the top ten hold over 8.5%. Each of the donors was a healthy bone marrow donor. This chain links TRBV28 with TRBJ2-1; D unresolved. The sample was PBMCs. This TCR derives from a middle-aged man in good health and CMV-seropositive. CDR3: CASSSHQVNEQFF. In DNA form, the CDR3 reads TGTGCCAGCAGTTCCCATCAGGTCAATGAGCAGTTCTTC.